This T cell receptor beta chain was retrieved from a study of follicular helper T cells after annual influenza vaccination. Background on the study: Sampling occurred days 0, 7 and 28 after each influenza vaccination.

The time point is: 2014-2015 season, 7 days after vaccination. Community-dwelling subjects without influenza vaccination in the prior 6 months were enrolled. Cells are cTfh (non-naive CD4+CXCR5+PD-1+), split by ICOS and CD38 into double-positive or double-negative. TCRB sequencing was done at Survey resolution level. The data were produced by immunoSEQ multiplex PCR, yet TCRdb's version contains in-frame clones alone and is incomplete. The sample has 15,000 or so clones, less than 85% seen once. There are 17 residues in the CDR3. Trimming pared 0 bases from V and 7 bases from J, leaving 21 bases between. Germline lookup yields CDR1 MGHRA and CDR2 YSYEKL.

The source of this sequence is an adult who received the influenza vaccine. The sample here was CXCR5+ CD38- circulating T follicular helper cells from blood, taken 7 days after influenza vaccination. Subset defined: circulating Tfh, non-naive CD4+CXCR5+PD-1+ (ICOS+CD38+ or ICOS-CD38-). The chain uses TRBV4-1 and TRBJ1-2; D is undetermined. The CDR3, as DNA: TGCGCCAGCAGCCAAGATGTAGGCCGGTCGAGGGCTGGTGGCTACACCTTC. Translating gives CASSQDVGRSRAGGYTF.